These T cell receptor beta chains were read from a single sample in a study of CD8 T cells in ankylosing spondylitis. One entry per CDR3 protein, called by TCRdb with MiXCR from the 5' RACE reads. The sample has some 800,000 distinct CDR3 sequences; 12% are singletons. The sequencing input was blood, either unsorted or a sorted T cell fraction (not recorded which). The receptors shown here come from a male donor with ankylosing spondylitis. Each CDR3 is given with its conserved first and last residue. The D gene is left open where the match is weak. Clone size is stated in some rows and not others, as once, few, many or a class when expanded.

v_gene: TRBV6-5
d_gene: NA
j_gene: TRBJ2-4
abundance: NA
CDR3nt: TGTGCCAGCAGTTACGGGCCGGGACTGAAGCAAAACATTCAGTACTTC
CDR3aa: CASSYGPGLKQNIQYF

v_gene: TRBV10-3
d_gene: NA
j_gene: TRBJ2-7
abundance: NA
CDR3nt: TGTGCCATCAGTGACACCTCCGCTGGGGAGCAGTACTTC
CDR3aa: CAISDTSAGEQYF

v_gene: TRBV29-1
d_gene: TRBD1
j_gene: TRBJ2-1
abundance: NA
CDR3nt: TGCAGCGTCGACTCCGGGACAGGGTCGGGGTACAATGAGCAGTTCTTC
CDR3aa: CSVDSGTGSGYNEQFF

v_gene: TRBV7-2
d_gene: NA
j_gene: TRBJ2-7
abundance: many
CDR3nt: TGTGCCAGCACCTCGGACGGGGGCCACGAGCAGTACTTC
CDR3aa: CASTSDGGHEQYF

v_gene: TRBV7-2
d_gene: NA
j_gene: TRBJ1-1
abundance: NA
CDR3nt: TGTGCCAGCAGCTTTCGCAGGCGGGGGCGAACTGAAGCTTTCTTT
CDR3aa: CASSFRRRGRTEAFF

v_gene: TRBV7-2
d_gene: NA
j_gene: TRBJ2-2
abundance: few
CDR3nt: TGTGCCAGCAGCCCGAGACCCTACACCGGGGAGCTGTTTTTT
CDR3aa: CASSPRPYTGELFF

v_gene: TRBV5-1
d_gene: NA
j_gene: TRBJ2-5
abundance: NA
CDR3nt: TGCGCCAGCAGCCCGACACGTATCCAAGAGACCCAGTACTTC
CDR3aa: CASSPTRIQETQYF

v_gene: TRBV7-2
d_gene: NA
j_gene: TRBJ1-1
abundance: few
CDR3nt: TGTGCCAGCAGCTCCCGACGGTACACTGAAGCTTTCTTT
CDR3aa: CASSSRRYTEAFF

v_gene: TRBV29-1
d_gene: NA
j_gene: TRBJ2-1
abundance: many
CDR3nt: TGCAGCCTGGGTAAGGGACTCGACAATGAGCAGTTCTTC
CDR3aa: CSLGKGLDNEQFF

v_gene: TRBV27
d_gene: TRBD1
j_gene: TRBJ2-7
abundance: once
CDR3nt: TGTGCCAGCAGTGCTCGGACAGGGACCCCCTACGAGCAGTACTTC
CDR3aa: CASSARTGTPYEQYF

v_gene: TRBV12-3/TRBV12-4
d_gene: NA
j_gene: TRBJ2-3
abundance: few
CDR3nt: TGTGCCAGCACCAATGCAGATACGCAGTATTTT
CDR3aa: CASTNADTQYF

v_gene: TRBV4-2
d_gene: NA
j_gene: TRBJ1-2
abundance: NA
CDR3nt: TGTGCCAGCAGCCAAGATCGTTTTGAGAACGGCTACACCTTC
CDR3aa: CASSQDRFENGYTF

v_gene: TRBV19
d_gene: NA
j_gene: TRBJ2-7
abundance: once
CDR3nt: TGTGCCAGTAGTGTCGGTCGAACCTACGAGCAGTACTTC
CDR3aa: CASSVGRTYEQYF

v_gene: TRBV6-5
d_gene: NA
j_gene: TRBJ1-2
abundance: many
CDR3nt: TGTGCCAGCAGTTACTCGATAGGGCAGGGGTATGGCTACACCTTC
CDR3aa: CASSYSIGQGYGYTF

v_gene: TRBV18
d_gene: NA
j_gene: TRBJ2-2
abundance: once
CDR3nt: TGTGCCAGCTTCGAAAGGCAAGCAAACGGGGAGCTGTTTTTT
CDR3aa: CASFERQANGELFF

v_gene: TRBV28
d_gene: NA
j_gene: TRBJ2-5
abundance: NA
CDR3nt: TGTGCCAGCATTTCGCAGGGCGAGACCCAGTACTTC
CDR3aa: CASISQGETQYF

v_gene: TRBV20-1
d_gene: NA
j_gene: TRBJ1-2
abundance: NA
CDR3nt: TGCAGTGCTAGAAGGGGCACTGGCTACACCTTC
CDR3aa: CSARRGTGYTF

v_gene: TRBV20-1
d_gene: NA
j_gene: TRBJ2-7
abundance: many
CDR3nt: TGCAGTGCCATCGGACAGTCGGCCTACGAGCAGTACTTC
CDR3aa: CSAIGQSAYEQYF

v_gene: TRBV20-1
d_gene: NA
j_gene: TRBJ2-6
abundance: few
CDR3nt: TGCAGTGCTAGCCCCCCGGCAGGGTCTTACTCTGGGGCCAACGTCCTGACTTTC
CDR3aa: CSASPPAGSYSGANVLTF

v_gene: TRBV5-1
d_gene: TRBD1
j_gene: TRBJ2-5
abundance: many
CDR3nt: TGCGCCAGCAGCTGGGGACAGGCCCAAGAGACCCAGTACTTC
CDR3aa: CASSWGQAQETQYF

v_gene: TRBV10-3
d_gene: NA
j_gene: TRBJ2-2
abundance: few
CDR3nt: TGTGCCATCAGTGGGTGGCAGGGGAAGACCACCGGGGAGCTGTTTTTT
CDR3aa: CAISGWQGKTTGELFF

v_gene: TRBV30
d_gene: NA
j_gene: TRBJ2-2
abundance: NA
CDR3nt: TGTGCCTTAGGGGACATCTACACCGGGGAGCTGTTTTTT
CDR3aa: CALGDIYTGELFF

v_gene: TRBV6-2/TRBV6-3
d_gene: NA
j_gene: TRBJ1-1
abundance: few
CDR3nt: TGTGCCAGCAGAACCGGGACAACGAACACTGAAGCTTTCTTT
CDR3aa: CASRTGTTNTEAFF

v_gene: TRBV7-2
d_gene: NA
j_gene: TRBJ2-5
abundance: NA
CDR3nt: TGTGCCAGCAGCGTATACGGGGGGCGAGAGACCCAGTACTTC
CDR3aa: CASSVYGGRETQYF

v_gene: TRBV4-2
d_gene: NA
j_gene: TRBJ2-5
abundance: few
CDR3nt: TGTGCCAGCAGCCCCCGTGGAGGGACGGAGCTAGAGACCCAGTACTTC
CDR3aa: CASSPRGGTELETQYF

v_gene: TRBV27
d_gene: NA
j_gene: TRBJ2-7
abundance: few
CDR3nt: TGTGCCAGCAGTTGGAGGGGGAAGGGGTACGAGCAGTACTTC
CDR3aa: CASSWRGKGYEQYF

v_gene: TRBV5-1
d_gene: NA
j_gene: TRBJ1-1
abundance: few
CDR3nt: TGCGCCAGCAGCTTGGGGCAGGACTACACTGAAGCTTTCTTT
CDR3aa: CASSLGQDYTEAFF

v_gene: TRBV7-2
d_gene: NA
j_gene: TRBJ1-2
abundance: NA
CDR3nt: TGTGCCAGCAGCAAAGAACATACTAACTATGGCTACACCTTC
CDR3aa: CASSKEHTNYGYTF

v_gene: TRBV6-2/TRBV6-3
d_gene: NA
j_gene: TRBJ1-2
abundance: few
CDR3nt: TGTGCCAGCAGTTATAAGGGAACTAACTATGGCTACACCTTC
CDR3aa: CASSYKGTNYGYTF

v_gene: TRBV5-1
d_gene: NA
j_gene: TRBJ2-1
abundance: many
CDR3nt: TGCGCCAGCAGCTCCGGGACTCCCGACTACAATGAGCAGTTCTTC
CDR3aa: CASSSGTPDYNEQFF

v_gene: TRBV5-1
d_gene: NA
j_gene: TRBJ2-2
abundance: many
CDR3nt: TGCGCCAGCAGCTGGAGGGGGAGCACCGGGGAGCTGTTTTTT
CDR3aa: CASSWRGSTGELFF

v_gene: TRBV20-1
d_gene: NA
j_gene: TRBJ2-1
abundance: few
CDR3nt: TGCAGTGCTAGCACTCCGAGAAGCGACAATGAGCAGTTCTTC
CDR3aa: CSASTPRSDNEQFF

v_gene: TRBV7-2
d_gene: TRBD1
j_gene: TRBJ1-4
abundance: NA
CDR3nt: TGTGCCAGCAATGGCCGGACAGGAGAAAAACTGTTTTTT
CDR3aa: CASNGRTGEKLFF

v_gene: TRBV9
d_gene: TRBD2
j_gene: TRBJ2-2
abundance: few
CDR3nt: TGTGCCAGCAGCGTAGGCAGTGCTAGCGGGGTATTGGGCACCGGGGAGCTGTTTTTT
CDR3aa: CASSVGSASGVLGTGELFF

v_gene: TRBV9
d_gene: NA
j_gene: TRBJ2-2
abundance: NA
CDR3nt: TGTGCCAGCAGCGTAATAGGGTTTGCGAACACCGGGGAGCTGTTTTTT
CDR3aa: CASSVIGFANTGELFF